This is a list of T cell receptor beta chains from one sample in a study of shared clonotypes between healthy human individuals. Clones were read by immunoSEQ multiplex PCR, and TCRdb kept only the in-frame ones, dropping some. In the table there are 2 million to 2.5 million clones, roughly 92% of which are singletons. Material: naive CD4+ T cells from PBMCs. The receptors derive from a man between 18 and 35 years old in good health. Some clones in this sample may be carry-over from other donors' samples. CDR3s include the opening cysteine and the closing phenylalanine or tryptophan. A D gene is named only where the DNA matches it firmly. Clone size is stated in some rows and not others, as once, few, many or a class when expanded.

D gene	V gene	J gene	clone size	CDR3 protein	CDR3 DNA
-	TRBV19	TRBJ2-1	-	CASSRQSSNEQFF	TGTGCCAGTAGTAGACAGTCTAGCAATGAGCAGTTCTTC
TRBD1	TRBV9	TRBJ1-5	-	CASSVRKGQGLNQPQHF	TGTGCCAGCAGCGTAAGGAAGGGACAGGGATTAAATCAGCCCCAGCATTTT
-	TRBV14	TRBJ2-7	-	CASSQVPGAPYEQYF	TGTGCCAGCAGCCAAGTTCCAGGGGCCCCTTACGAGCAGTACTTC
TRBD2	TRBV27	TRBJ2-1	-	CASSLFLAGGKNEQFF	TGTGCCAGCAGTTTATTTCTAGCGGGAGGGAAGAATGAGCAGTTCTTC
-	TRBV6-1	TRBJ2-7	-	CVTSSQPGPYEQYF	TGTGTCACCAGCAGCCAACCTGGGCCCTACGAGCAGTACTTC
-	TRBV18	TRBJ1-2	-	CASSPFETGFYGYTF	TGTGCCAGCTCACCTTTCGAGACAGGATTCTATGGCTACACCTTC
TRBD2	TRBV29-1	TRBJ2-7	-	CSVEEVFALAGEPAYEQYF	TGCAGCGTTGAAGAGGTTTTTGCTCTAGCGGGAGAACCGGCCTACGAGCAGTACTTC
-	TRBV18	TRBJ1-2	-	CASSLKDRMEGYTF	TGTGCCAGCTCACTTAAGGACAGAATGGAAGGCTACACCTTC
-	TRBV27	TRBJ1-5	-	CASSYRDNQPQHF	TGTGCCAGCAGTTACAGAGACAATCAGCCCCAGCATTTT
-	TRBV19	TRBJ2-7	-	CASRHIYEQYF	TGTGCCAGTAGGCACATCTACGAGCAGTACTTC
-	TRBV7-9	TRBJ2-7	-	CASSLPPPRTPQYKYEQYF	TGTGCCAGCAGCTTACCGCCCCCACGCACCCCCCAGTATAAATACGAGCAGTACTTC
TRBD2	TRBV18	TRBJ2-1	once	CASSHGLAGSYNEQFF	TGTGCCAGCTCCCACGGACTAGCGGGAAGCTACAATGAGCAGTTCTTC
-	TRBV7-8	TRBJ2-2	-	CASSLMGHQNTGELFF	TGTGCCAGCAGCTTAATGGGGCACCAAAACACCGGGGAGCTGTTTTTT
TRBD1	TRBV6-6	TRBJ1-5	-	CASSFLTGGRQPQHF	TGTGCCAGCAGTTTCCTAACAGGGGGCAGACAGCCCCAGCATTTT
-	TRBV5-1	TRBJ1-3	-	CASSRTGAGNTIYF	TGCGCCAGCAGCCGTACAGGTGCTGGAAACACCATATATTTT
-	TRBV29-1	TRBJ2-1	-	CSVEETEYNEQFF	TGCAGCGTTGAGGAGACGGAATACAATGAGCAGTTCTTC
-	TRBV10-3	TRBJ1-5	few	CAISGSTVFNQPQHF	TGTGCCATCAGTGGCTCAACAGTTTTCAATCAGCCCCAGCATTTT
TRBD2	TRBV28	TRBJ2-7	-	CASMGGNEQYF	TGTGCCAGCATGGGGGGGAACGAGCAGTACTTC
-	TRBV4-2	TRBJ2-2	-	CASSQVVLATNTGELFF	TGTGCCAGCAGCCAAGTTGTCCTAGCGACGAACACCGGGGAGCTGTTTTTT
-	TRBV25-1	TRBJ2-3	-	CASSDPGGTDTQYF	TGTGCCAGCAGTGATCCCGGGGGCACAGATACGCAGTATTTT
TRBD1	TRBV15	TRBJ1-1	-	CATSRAWQGASEAFF	TGTGCCACCAGCAGAGCTTGGCAGGGGGCATCTGAAGCTTTCTTT
-	TRBV6-5	TRBJ2-1	-	CASSYKPGGTYNEQFF	TGTGCCAGCAGTTACAAGCCAGGGGGGACCTACAATGAGCAGTTCTTC
-	TRBV28	TRBJ1-2	once	CASSLGGGGANYGYTF	TGTGCCAGCAGTTTGGGGGGCGGAGGAGCTAACTATGGCTACACCTTC
-	TRBV28	TRBJ2-6	-	CASSLGRKSSGANVLTF	TGTGCCAGCAGTTTGGGGAGGAAGAGCTCTGGGGCCAACGTCCTGACTTTC
TRBD2	TRBV6-1	TRBJ2-1	-	CASSAPSGGSYNEQFF	TGTGCCAGCAGTGCTCCTAGCGGGGGATCCTACAATGAGCAGTTCTTC
TRBD2	TRBV4-2	TRBJ2-1	-	CASSHGRTSGLYNEQFF	TGTGCCAGCAGCCATGGGCGGACTAGCGGGCTATACAATGAGCAGTTCTTC
-	TRBV28	TRBJ2-7	-	CASSSSSYEQYF	TGTGCCAGCAGTTCCAGTTCCTACGAGCAGTACTTC
-	TRBV28	TRBJ1-5	-	CASSSGHGGIGQPQHF	TGTGCCAGCAGTTCCGGACACGGGGGGATTGGTCAGCCCCAGCATTTT
-	TRBV28	TRBJ2-2	once	CASSIRDAGKAGELFF	TGTGCCAGCAGCATCCGGGACGCTGGGAAGGCCGGGGAGCTGTTTTTT
TRBD1	TRBV7-2	TRBJ1-2	-	CASSLVSARGRGYTF	TGTGCCAGCAGCTTAGTCTCGGCCAGGGGGCGCGGCTACACCTTC
-	TRBV6-5	TRBJ2-5	-	CASSPTGTIQETQYF	TGTGCCAGCAGTCCCACCGGGACAATTCAAGAGACCCAGTACTTC
-	TRBV14	TRBJ2-5	-	CASSRPKSVGKGIQETQYF	TGTGCCAGCAGCCGCCCCAAGTCCGTAGGCAAAGGGATCCAAGAGACCCAGTACTTC
-	TRBV11-1	TRBJ1-3	-	CASSLSLPDTIYF	TGTGCCAGCAGCTTATCCCTGCCGGACACCATATATTTT
-	TRBV28	TRBJ2-3	-	CASSLTTWGETDTQYF	TGTGCCAGCAGTCTAACTACCTGGGGGGAGACAGATACGCAGTATTTT
-	TRBV14	TRBJ1-1	once	CASSQDFRAEAFF	TGTGCCAGCAGCCAAGATTTCAGGGCTGAAGCTTTCTTT
-	TRBV27	TRBJ1-2	-	CASSFRGAYGYTF	TGTGCCAGCAGTTTTAGGGGCGCCTATGGCTACACCTTC
-	TRBV30	TRBJ1-2	-	CAWGPLTGKGYGYTF	TGTGCCTGGGGCCCCCTTACCGGGAAGGGCTATGGCTACACCTTC
TRBD2	TRBV7-3	TRBJ2-7	-	CASSLGRGLSGKAYEQYF	TGTGCCAGCAGCTTAGGTCGGGGTTTGAGCGGGAAGGCCTACGAGCAGTACTTC
TRBD2	TRBV19	TRBJ2-5	once	CASSIGGGRETQYF	TGTGCCAGTAGTATAGGGGGAGGGCGAGAGACCCAGTACTTC
TRBD2	TRBV2	TRBJ2-1	-	CASSGLAYYNEQFF	TGTGCCAGCAGCGGACTAGCCTACTACAATGAGCAGTTCTTC
-	TRBV28	TRBJ2-7	few	CASRSSYEQYF	TGTGCCAGCAGGTCCAGCTACGAGCAGTACTTC
-	TRBV27	TRBJ1-5	few	CASSSRGQPQHF	TGTGCCAGCAGTTCCAGGGGTCAGCCCCAGCATTTT
TRBD2	TRBV10-1	TRBJ2-1	-	CASSESVSGRVQFF	TGCGCCAGCAGTGAGTCAGTAAGCGGGAGGGTGCAGTTCTTC
-	TRBV5-3	TRBJ2-3	few	CARSAPGVDTQYF	TGTGCCAGAAGCGCCCCCGGAGTAGATACGCAGTATTTT
-	TRBV29-1	TRBJ2-1	-	CSVDRAYEQFF	TGCAGCGTTGACAGGGCCTATGAGCAGTTCTTC
-	TRBV5-1	TRBJ1-1	-	CASSLWQANTEAFF	TGCGCCAGCAGCTTGTGGCAGGCCAACACTGAAGCTTTCTTT
-	TRBV30	TRBJ2-5	-	CAWTGDQETQYF	TGTGCCTGGACAGGGGACCAAGAGACCCAGTACTTC
-	TRBV28	TRBJ2-7	-	CASSLRRGPSSSYEQYF	TGTGCCAGCAGTTTACGCAGGGGCCCTTCTAGCTCCTACGAGCAGTACTTC